A selection of T cell receptor beta chains follows, all from one sample in a study of T cell responses to AZD1222 COVID-19 vaccine. Sequenced by immunoSEQ multiplex PCR; TCRdb stores in-frame clones only, minus some. In the table there are about 64,000 clones, 90% to 95% of which are singletons. This specimen was peripheral blood, taken 28 days after the second dose of the MenACWY control vaccine. The receptor set was obtained from an adult who received the MenACWY meningococcal vaccine as a control. CDR3s include the opening cysteine and the closing phenylalanine or tryptophan. The order of the fields is clone size, J gene, D gene, CDR3 length, V gene, CDR3 protein, CDR3 DNA. A D gene is named only where the DNA matches it firmly. Where a row states a size, it is once, few, many or the class of an expanded clone; other rows omit it.

>.|TRBJ2-2|.|13|TRBV13
CASRWGNTGELFF
TGTGCCAGCCGTTGGGGGAACACCGGGGAGCTGTTTTTT
>.|TRBJ2-7|.|14|TRBV27
CASSEAVTSYEQYF
TGTGCCAGCAGTGAAGCAGTGACTTCCTACGAGCAGTACTTC
>.|TRBJ2-1|TRBD2|13|TRBV27
CASSSAGRNEQFF
TGTGCCAGCAGCTCAGCGGGACGCAATGAGCAGTTCTTC
>.|TRBJ1-1|TRBD1|17|TRBV16
CASTRRTGVPPGTEAFF
TGTGCCAGCACCCGGAGGACAGGGGTTCCCCCGGGCACTGAAGCTTTCTTT
>.|TRBJ2-1|TRBD2|19|TRBV5-6
CASSLLGAGGLASGNEQFF
TGTGCCAGCAGCTTGTTGGGAGCGGGAGGGCTTGCTTCTGGCAATGAGCAGTTCTTC
>.|TRBJ2-2|.|13|TRBV6-5
CASRYSNTGELFF
TGTGCCAGCCGGTACTCTAACACCGGGGAGCTGTTTTTT
>.|TRBJ2-7|.|13|TRBV30
CAHLPRDSYEQYF
TGTGCGCATCTGCCCCGGGACTCCTACGAGCAGTACTTC
>.|TRBJ2-3|.|11|TRBV5-1
CASAATDTQYF
TGCGCCAGTGCGGCCACAGATACGCAGTATTTT
>.|TRBJ2-5|.|17|TRBV6-2/TRBV6-3
CASSYRSTTGHQETQYF
TGTGCCAGCAGTTACCGCTCCACGACAGGCCATCAAGAGACCCAGTACTTC
>once|TRBJ2-7|.|14|TRBV27
CASSRGFARYEQYF
TGTGCCAGCAGTCGGGGTTTTGCCCGATACGAGCAGTACTTC
>.|TRBJ1-1|.|12|TRBV2
CASKGGNTEAFF
TGTGCCAGCAAGGGGGGTAACACTGAAGCTTTCTTT
>.|TRBJ2-1|.|15|TRBV19
CASSLRADAYNEQFF
TGTGCCAGTAGTTTACGTGCTGACGCCTACAATGAGCAGTTCTTC
>.|TRBJ2-5|TRBD2|14|TRBV4-3
CASSQETGGPTQYF
TGCGCCAGCAGCCAAGAGACGGGAGGGCCCACCCAGTACTTC
>.|TRBJ2-2|.|14|TRBV7-3
CASSLTGDAGELFF
TGTGCCAGCAGCTTAACGGGAGACGCCGGGGAGCTGTTTTTT
>.|TRBJ1-4|.|14|TRBV7-9
CAGKDAQEGEKLFF
TGTGCCGGCAAGGACGCTCAAGAGGGTGAAAAACTGTTTTTT
>.|TRBJ1-5|.|14|TRBV28
CASLGGGLNQPQHF
TGTGCCAGCTTGGGCGGCGGATTGAATCAGCCCCAGCATTTT
>.|TRBJ2-7|.|15|TRBV27
CASSLYGIDSYEQYF
TGTGCCAGCAGTTTATACGGGATCGACTCCTACGAGCAGTACTTC
>.|TRBJ2-2|.|13|TRBV6-5
CASISGVAGELFF
TGTGCCAGCATCTCCGGGGTGGCCGGGGAGCTGTTTTTT
>.|TRBJ2-7|.|14|TRBV19
CASSQAGRGYEQYF
TGTGCCAGTAGCCAAGCGGGAAGGGGGTACGAGCAGTACTTC
>once|TRBJ1-3|TRBD1|17|TRBV5-1
CASSLGNTGAGGNTIYF
TGCGCCAGCAGCTTGGGCAATACAGGGGCAGGAGGAAACACCATATATTTT
>.|TRBJ2-1|TRBD2|15|TRBV2
CASSEESGRAYEQFF
TGTGCCAGCAGTGAAGAGAGCGGGAGGGCGTATGAGCAGTTCTTC
>once|TRBJ2-1|.|14|TRBV6-2/TRBV6-3
CASSLGRVFSEQFF
TGTGCCAGCAGCCTCGGCCGAGTCTTTAGTGAGCAGTTCTTC
>.|TRBJ2-1|TRBD1|16|TRBV4-3
CASSQDYRGKYNEQFF
TGCGCCAGCAGCCAAGATTACAGGGGGAAGTACAATGAGCAGTTCTTC
>.|TRBJ2-3|.|14|TRBV7-2
CASSLDLFTDTQYF
TGTGCCAGCAGCCTGGACTTATTTACAGATACGCAGTATTTT
>.|TRBJ2-7|.|12|TRBV12-3/TRBV12-4
CASSDHGREQYF
TGTGCCAGCAGTGACCATGGGAGGGAGCAGTACTTC
>.|TRBJ2-7|TRBD2|15|TRBV6-5
CASILFAGGGNEQYF
TGTGCCAGCATCTTATTCGCGGGAGGAGGAAACGAGCAGTACTTC
>once|TRBJ2-1|TRBD2|16|TRBV25-1
CASSAWGGLSYNEQFF
TGTGCCAGCAGCGCCTGGGGGGGACTCTCCTACAATGAGCAGTTCTTC
>.|TRBJ1-2|.|13|TRBV5-4
CASSFKQPYGYTF
TGTGCCAGCAGCTTCAAACAGCCCTATGGCTACACCTTC
>.|TRBJ1-5|TRBD1|14|TRBV28
CASSAQGAGQPQHF
TGTGCCAGCAGTGCCCAGGGGGCAGGCCAGCCCCAGCATTTT
>.|TRBJ2-7|TRBD1|13|TRBV12-3/TRBV12-4
CASSLTTGIEQYF
TGTGCCAGCAGTTTAACGACAGGGATTGAGCAGTACTTC
>.|TRBJ2-5|.|16|TRBV5-1
CASSLGGTLYQETQYF
TGCGCCAGCAGCCTAGGCGGGACTCTTTACCAAGAGACCCAGTACTTC
>.|TRBJ1-2|.|15|TRBV7-9
CASSLAGPKGGGYTF
TGTGCCAGCAGCTTAGCCGGGCCGAAGGGGGGTGGCTACACCTTC
>.|TRBJ2-5|TRBD2|15|TRBV24-1
CATSLTSGRGETQYF
TGTGCCACCAGTCTAACTAGCGGGAGGGGAGAGACCCAGTACTTC
>.|TRBJ1-1|.|11|TRBV5-6
CASSLEAEAFF
TGTGCCAGCAGCCTGGAGGCTGAAGCTTTCTTT
>.|TRBJ1-1|.|13|TRBV6-1
CASSEAGAGEAFF
TGTGCCAGCAGTGAAGCGGGGGCCGGTGAAGCTTTCTTT
>few|TRBJ1-1|.|12|TRBV6-2/TRBV6-3
CASSYSRGEAFF
TGTGCCAGCAGTTACTCGAGGGGTGAAGCTTTCTTT
>.|TRBJ2-5|TRBD2|16|TRBV15
CATRGRARGGQETQYF
TGTGCCACCAGGGGGCGGGCACGCGGGGGCCAAGAGACCCAGTACTTC
>.|TRBJ2-5|TRBD1|17|TRBV30
CAWSVPAGQGARETQYF
TGTGCCTGGAGTGTCCCCGCCGGGCAGGGGGCGCGTGAGACCCAGTACTTC
>.|TRBJ2-7|.|17|TRBV7-2
CASSPRTGEDGGYEQYF
TGTGCCAGCAGTCCACGTACAGGGGAGGATGGCGGCTACGAGCAGTACTTC
>.|TRBJ2-7|.|14|TRBV6-1
CASSENGVTYEQYF
TGTGCCAGCAGTGAAAACGGGGTAACCTACGAGCAGTACTTC